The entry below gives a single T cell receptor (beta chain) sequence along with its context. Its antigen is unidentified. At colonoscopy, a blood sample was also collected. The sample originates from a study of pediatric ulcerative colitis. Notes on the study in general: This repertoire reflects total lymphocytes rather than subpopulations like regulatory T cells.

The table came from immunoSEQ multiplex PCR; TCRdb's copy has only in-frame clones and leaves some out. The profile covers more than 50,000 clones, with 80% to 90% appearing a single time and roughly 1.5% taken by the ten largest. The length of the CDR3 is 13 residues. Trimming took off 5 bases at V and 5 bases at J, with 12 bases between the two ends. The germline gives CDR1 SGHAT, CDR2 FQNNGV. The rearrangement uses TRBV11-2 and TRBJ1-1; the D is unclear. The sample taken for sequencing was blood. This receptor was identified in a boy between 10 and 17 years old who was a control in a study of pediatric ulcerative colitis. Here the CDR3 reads CASSPRDWTEAFF. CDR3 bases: TGTGCCAGCAGCCCCCGGGATTGGACTGAAGCTTTCTTT.